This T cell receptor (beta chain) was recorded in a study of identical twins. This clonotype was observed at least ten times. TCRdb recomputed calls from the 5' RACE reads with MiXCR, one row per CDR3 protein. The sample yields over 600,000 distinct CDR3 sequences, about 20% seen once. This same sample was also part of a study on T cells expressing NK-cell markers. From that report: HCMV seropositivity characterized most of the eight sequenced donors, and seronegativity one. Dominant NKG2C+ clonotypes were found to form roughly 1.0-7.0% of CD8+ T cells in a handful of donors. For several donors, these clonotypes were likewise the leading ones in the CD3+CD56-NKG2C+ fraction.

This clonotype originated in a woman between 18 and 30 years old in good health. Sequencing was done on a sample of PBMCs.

The DNA of the CDR3 is TGTGCCAGCAGCGGAGCCAGTCGAGACTACAATGAGCAGTTCTTC. Translation: CASSGASRDYNEQFF. The chain couples TRBV7-9 to TRBJ2-1; the D is unclear. The germline gives CDR1 SEHNR, CDR2 FQNEAQ (reference sequence). The CDR3 loop spans 15 amino acids. The V and J ends lost 5 bases and 3 bases respectively, with 14 bases between them. The whole variable domain, filled in from reference TRBV7-9 and TRBJ2-1, reads DTGVSQNPRHKITKRGQNVTFRCDPISEHNRLYWYRQTLGQGPEFLTYFQNEAQLEKSRLLSDRFSAERPKGSFSTLEIQRTEQGDSAMYLCASSGASRDYNEQFFGPGTRLTVL.